One sample yielded the 7 T cell receptor beta chains listed below, sequenced in a study of shared clonotypes between healthy human individuals. The assay was immunoSEQ multiplex PCR, and TCRdb's table has in-frame clones only and misses some. The data hold 2,500,000 or so clones, with about 90% observed a single time. The specimen was naive CD4+ T cells from PBMCs. Specified subset: CD45RA+ positively selected. The receptors come from a man between 18 and 35 years old in good health. Some clones in this sample may be carry-over from other donors' samples.

The chain combines TRBV9 with TRBJ2-3; 10 bases align to TRBD2. The CDR3 consists of 17 residues. J lost 4 bases, V lost 0 bases, and 8 bases had no gene match. The germline gives CDR1 SGDLS, CDR2 YYNGEE. The CDR3 loop reads CASSVAALAGSPDTQYF. In DNA, the CDR3 is TGTGCCAGCAGCGTAGCTGCACTAGCGGGATCCCCAGATACGCAGTATTTT.

Comment on this clone: The limits of the CDR3 on the DNA are not certain, so only TCRdb's listed CDR3 is given. The genes are TRBV25-1 and TRBJ1-2; TRBD1 is taken as the D call from the table, unchecked against the DNA. CDR1 and CDR2 (germline): MGHDK, SYGVNS. The CDR3 is made up of 14 amino acids, end residues included. The CDR3 loop is CASSSSTGKSPYTF.

The chain couples TRBV2 to TRBJ1-4; 11 positions match TRBD1. The length of the CDR3 is 14 residues. CDR1 SNHLY and CDR2 FYNNEI come from the germline V gene. V gave up 6 bases and J gave up 8 bases; unmatched junction bases: 5. CDR3: CASRDRGPGEKLFF. The CDR3 DNA follows: TGTGCCAGCAGGGACAGGGGGCCTGGAGAAAAACTGTTTTTT.

This clone was seen a single time. This CDR3 is missing its conserved last phenylalanine or tryptophan, likely due to a read error. The limits of the CDR3 on the DNA are not certain, so only TCRdb's listed CDR3 is given. The chain combines TRBV28 with TRBJ2-3; the DNA was not compared with TRBD1, the D call given in the table. The CDR3 extends over 12 residues, inclusive of both ends. CDR1 and CDR2 (germline): MDHEN, SYDVKM. The CDR3 spells CASSSRGRDPLP.

This rearrangement joins TRBV10-2 to TRBJ1-3, with TRBD1 identical over 8 bases. The V segment lost 7 bases and the J segment 0 bases; nucleotides outside the gene matches: 8. This CDR3 comprises 16 residues. Germline CDR1 is WSHSY and CDR2 is SAAADI. This CDR3 is CASTPQGGVSGNTIYF. Here the CDR3 DNA reads TGCGCCAGCACCCCACAGGGGGGAGTCTCTGGAAACACCATATATTTT.

The chain carries TRBV19 and TRBJ2-4; a weak D match, TRBD1 (6 bases). V lost 3 bases and J lost 8, with 14 bases in between. The CDR3 sequence is 14 residues long. Germline V CDR1 and CDR2: LNHDA, SQIVND (reference sequence). The CDR3 region has the DNA TGTGCCAGTAGTATGACAGGCTCAGGGGACATTCAGTACTTC. Translated, it gives CASSMTGSGDIQYF.

The chain employs TRBV5-1 and TRBJ2-5; D is ambiguous. Germline-derived CDR1 and CDR2 are SGHRS and YFSETQ. V was pared by 5 bases and J by 1 base, with 18 bases between. This CDR3 is built from 16 residues. In nucleotides, the CDR3 is TGCGCCAGCAGTCCTGATCCCGGGCGAGCCCAAGAGACCCAGTACTTC. Protein: CASSPDPGRAQETQYF.